This entry lists 21 T cell receptor beta chains sequenced from one sample in a study of control samples from healthy donors and cancer patients (TCRdb year 2020). The library was built by means of the immunoSEQ multiplex PCR assay. Imported from immuneACCESS, the table was reduced by TCRdb to in-frame sequences with V and J called. These copies leave out some clones; in studies compared against another copy, an unresolved V gene accounts for under half, and the cause of the remainder is not known. This sample is represented by around 130,000 clones; roughly 91% of them were singletons. Jointly, the top ten make up more than 6.5% of the sample. Material: PBMCs. The receptors derive from a man aged 50 to 60 with head and neck cancer.

This chain uses TRBV6-5 with TRBJ1-2; D unclear. This CDR3 has 13 amino acids. Trimming took off 6 bases at V and 3 bases at J, with 11 bases between the two ends. In germline, CDR1 is MNHEY, CDR2 SVGAGI. In nucleotides, the CDR3 is TGTGCCAGCAGCCCGGGAGCAGACTATGGCTACACCTTC. Its protein is CASSPGADYGYTF.

The rearrangement links TRBV2 to TRBJ1-5; TRBD1 is a possible D gene (5 bases). The length of the CDR3 is 15 residues. Germline V gene lookup returns CDR1 SNHLY and CDR2 FYNNEI. The V and J ends lost 5 bases and 2 bases respectively, with 13 bases between them. This chain's CDR3 is CASSLGGSGNQPQHF. Written as DNA, the CDR3 is TGTGCCAGCAGTTTGGGGGGGTCTGGCAATCAGCCCCAGCATTTT.

V usage is TRBV7-9 and J usage is TRBJ2-7, with D possibly TRBD1 on 5 matching bases. CDR1 SEHNR and CDR2 FQNEAQ come from the germline V gene (reference sequence). The ends were cut back, 2 bases at V and 5 bases at J, with 7 bases in the middle. CDR3 size: 12 residues. The CDR3 sequence: CASSLLGDEQYF. For the CDR3, the DNA is TGTGCCAGCAGCTTATTAGGGGACGAGCAGTACTTC.

CDR3 amino acids: CASSYSGLSPQYF. For the CDR3, the DNA is TGTGCCAGCAGTTACTCTGGGCTCTCGCCCCAGTACTTC. The V call is TRBV6-5, the J call TRBJ2-5; D gene ambiguous. Germline CDR1 is MNHEY and CDR2 is SVGAGI. This CDR3 comprises 13 residues. The V end was cut by 0 bases, the J end by 9 bases, with 11 bases between.

The chain joins TRBV28 to TRBJ2-5; 7 bases align to TRBD1. Germline trimming cut 3 bases from V and 3 bases from J; bases unmatched to any gene: 10. The CDR3 has 16 amino acids. CDR1 and CDR2 from the germline V gene are MDHEN and SYDVKM. The CDR3: CASSFSSGTAEETQYF. The DNA for the CDR3 is TGTGCCAGCAGTTTTTCCTCCGGGACAGCCGAAGAGACCCAGTACTTC. The full variable domain, with the rest looked up from reference TRBV28 and TRBJ2-5, is DVKVTQSSRYLVKRTGEKVFLECVQDMDHENMFWYRQDPGLGLRLIYFSYDVKMKEKGDIPEGYSVSREKKERFSLILESASTNQTSMYLCASSFSSGTAEETQYFGPGTRLLVL.

This sequence joins TRBV5-1 and TRBJ1-6; no definite D call. CDR1 and CDR2 (germline): SGHRS, YFSETQ. The CDR3 covers 17 residues. V was pared by 1 base and J by 10 bases, with 21 bases between. The CDR3 DNA is TGCGCCAGCAGCTTGAGAAGATCCGCGAGTATAGGCTCACCCCTCCACTTT. Amino acids: CASSLRRSASIGSPLHF.

This chain connects TRBV5-3 to TRBJ1-2; a possible D gene is TRBD1 (6 bases). TRBV5-3 is an open reading frame whose function is uncertain. The CDR3 contains 19 residues. V was trimmed by 3 bases and J by 4 bases, leaving 28 bases between them. Here the CDR3 DNA reads TGTGCCAGAAGCTCTACTCTGGGGGCTACCCCTTATCTGGCCTATGGCTACACCTTC. It translates to CARSSTLGATPYLAYGYTF.

This clone came up once. The genes are TRBV18 and TRBJ1-6, with D possibly matching TRBD1 (6 bases). Germline CDR1 and CDR2: KGHSH and LQKENI. V shed 2 bases and J shed 8 bases, with 10 bases lying between them. CDR3 length equals 14 residues. CDR3 in amino acids: CASSPGGADSPLHF. Here the CDR3 DNA reads TGTGCCAGCTCACCAGGGGGCGCGGATTCACCCCTCCACTTT.

The chain links TRBV5-1 to TRBJ1-4; a weak D match, TRBD1 (6 bases). Germline assignment: CDR1 SGHRS and CDR2 YFSETQ. The CDR3 spans 14 residues. V was pared by 7 bases and J by 0 bases, with 10 bases between. CDR3 DNA sequence: TGCGCCAGCCACCAGGGGACAACTAATGAAAAACTGTTTTTT. Translation gives CASHQGTTNEKLFF. The full variable domain, in which reference TRBV5-1 and TRBJ1-4 provide the parts outside the CDR3, is KAGVTQTPRYLIKTRGQQVTLSCSPISGHRSVSWYQQTPGQGLQFLFEYFSETQRNKGNFPGRFSGRQFSNSRSEMNVSTLELGDSALYLCASHQGTTNEKLFFGSGTQLSVL.

The rearrangement links TRBV3-1 (or the pseudogene TRBV3-2) to TRBJ1-6; 8 positions match TRBD1. Looked up from germline, CDR1 is LGHDT and CDR2 is YNNKEL (reference sequence). Losses at the gene ends were 3 bases for V and 9 bases for J; bases not matched to a gene: 13. CDR3 size: 17 residues. The CDR3 DNA reads TGTGCCAGCAGCCAGCCGTCCCCGGGACAGGCTTTTTCACCCCTCCACTTT. This gives the protein CASSQPSPGQAFSPLHF.

This chain joins TRBV15 and TRBJ2-7, with a tentative D call TRBD1 (6 bases). The length of the CDR3 is 14 residues. V was cut by 5 bases and J by 6 bases, with 17 bases left in between. Germline assignment: CDR1 LNHNV and CDR2 YYDKDF (reference sequence). The CDR3 sequence: CATSDSQGSGEQYF. In DNA, the CDR3 is TGTGCCACCAGCGATTCACAGGGTTCTGGCGAGCAGTACTTC. The whole variable domain, remainder taken from reference TRBV15 and TRBJ2-7, is DAMVIQNPRYQVTQFGKPVTLSCSQTLNHNVMYWYQQKSSQAPKLLFHYYDKDFNNEADTPDNFQSRRPNTSFCFLDIRSPGLGDTAMYLCATSDSQGSGEQYFGPGTRLTVT.

The rearrangement links TRBV4-2 to TRBJ1-5, with 12 bases lining up with TRBD1. Germline values: CDR1 LGHNA, CDR2 YNFKEQ. The V and J ends lost 3 bases and 2 bases, in that order; junction bases with no gene match: 5. The CDR3 is made up of 17 amino acids. The CDR3 loop is CASSQGQGAWGNQPQHF. CDR3 nucleotide sequence: TGTGCCAGCAGCCAGGGACAGGGGGCTTGGGGCAATCAGCCCCAGCATTTT.

The chain joins TRBV6-5 to TRBJ2-1, with TRBD2 identical over 9 bases. The CDR3 covers 15 residues. The germline CDR1 and CDR2 sequences are MNHEY and SVGAGI. V lost 2 bases to trimming and J lost 4 bases; unmatched junction nucleotides: 3. The CDR3 DNA is TGTGCCAGCAGTTACGAACTAGCGGGTTACAATGAGCAGTTCTTC. It is translated as CASSYELAGYNEQFF.

The rearrangement links TRBV3-1 (or the pseudogene TRBV3-2) to TRBJ1-1; unclear D gene. The CDR3 is 14 amino acids. Germline V lookup: CDR1 LGHDT, CDR2 YNNKEL (reference sequence). Trimming removed 4 bases from V and 4 bases from J, with 13 bases in between. For the CDR3, the DNA is TGTGCCAGCAGCCCCCGGGAGGGAATCACTGAAGCTTTCTTT. Amino acid sequence: CASSPREGITEAFF.

The chain has TRBV7-2 and TRBJ2-3; 10 positions agree with TRBD2. CDR1 is SGHTA and CDR2 is FQGNSA in the germline V gene. Trimming removed 1 base from V and 4 bases from J; junction bases left unmatched: 5. The CDR3 has 16 amino acids. CDR3 sequence reads: CASSLGLAGAADTQYF. The CDR3 DNA sequence: TGTGCCAGCAGCTTAGGGCTAGCGGGAGCCGCAGATACGCAGTATTTT. Full variable domain (rest looked up from reference TRBV7-2 and TRBJ2-3): GAGVSQSPSNKVTEKGKDVELRCDPISGHTALYWYRQSLGQGLEFLIYFQGNSAPDKSGLPSDRFSAERTGGSVSTLTIQRTQQEDSAVYLCASSLGLAGAADTQYFGPGTRLTVL.

Worth noting for this clone: Other DNA sequences in the sample encode the same CDR3. The chain combines TRBV19 with TRBJ1-5; a weak D match, TRBD1 (5 bases). The V gene lost 0 bases and the J gene lost 6 bases, with 9 bases spanning the gap. Germline loops: CDR1 LNHDA, CDR2 SQIVND (reference sequence). This CDR3 spans 14 amino acids. CDR3 residues: CASSIEGVGQPQHF. In nucleotides, the CDR3 is TGTGCCAGTAGTATAGAGGGGGTGGGTCAGCCCCAGCATTTT.

The chain couples TRBV5-1 to TRBJ1-5; a possible D gene is TRBD1 (5 bases). Per the germline V gene, CDR1 is SGHRS and CDR2 is YFSETQ. The CDR3 is 15 residues long. V lost 0 bases and J 6 bases, leaving 13 bases between the germline ends. The CDR3 nucleotides read TGCGCCAGCAGCTTGGGGGACGCCCTGGGTCAGCCCCAGCATTTT. Translated, it gives CASSLGDALGQPQHF.

The rearrangement joins TRBV30 to TRBJ1-2; unclear D gene. Trimming removed 5 bases at V and 4 bases at J, with 11 bases between. CDR1 and CDR2 from the germline V gene are GTSNPN and SVGIG (reference sequence). The CDR3 sequence is 12 residues long. CDR3 sequence reads: CAWGVGPYGYTF. In DNA, the CDR3 is TGTGCCTGGGGGGTCGGACCCTATGGCTACACCTTC.

V gene TRBV7-3 combines with J gene TRBJ1-2, with D perhaps TRBD1 (6 bases). V was clipped by 3 bases and J by 7 bases, with 12 bases between them. CDR1 SGHTA and CDR2 FQGTGA come from the germline V gene. The CDR3 spans 13 residues. Written as DNA, the CDR3 is TGTGCCAGCAGCTTGGGGGGCCCGAGTGGCTACACCTTC. It encodes CASSLGGPSGYTF.

The V and J genes are TRBV7-9 and TRBJ2-2; D perhaps matches TRBD2 (5 bases). In germline, CDR1 is SEHNR, CDR2 FQNEAQ (reference sequence). V lost 6 bases and J lost 7, with 18 bases in between. The CDR3 has 15 residues. CDR3 nucleotides: TGTGCCAGCAGAGCCGGGATCCTCGGTGGCGGGGAGCTGTTTTTT. Encoded protein: CASRAGILGGGELFF.

The chain uses TRBV18 and TRBJ2-3; D uncertain. Trimming removed 6 bases at V and 1 base at J, with 14 bases between. The CDR3 has 15 residues. Germline CDR1 and CDR2: KGHSH and LQKENI. The CDR3 is CASSLGSVGTDTQYF. The CDR3 DNA sequence: TGTGCCAGCTCCCTCGGATCAGTGGGCACAGATACGCAGTATTTT. The whole variable domain, remainder taken from reference TRBV18 and TRBJ2-3, is NAGVMQNPRHLVRRRGQEARLRCSPMKGHSHVYWYRQLPEEGLKFMVYLQKENIIDESGMPKERFSAEFPKEGPSILRIQQVVRGDSAAYFCASSLGSVGTDTQYFGPGTRLTVL.